The next 24 T cell receptor beta chains were all read from a single sample in a study of human thymus T cells. The protocol was immunoSEQ multiplex PCR, while the TCRdb copy is restricted to in-frame clones and leaves out a portion. This table holds about 50,000 clones, approximately 95% found once. Material for sequencing was blood. These receptors were obtained from a girl under two years old with a congenital heart defect but otherwise immunologically healthy.

The V call is TRBV5-5, the J call TRBJ2-7; 7 bases are shared with TRBD1. The CDR3 runs 13 residues. The germline CDR1 and CDR2 sequences are SGHKS and YYEKEE (reference sequence). After removal of 5 bases from V and 3 bases from J, the junction contained 5 bases not matched to a gene. The CDR3 coding sequence is TGTGCCAGCAGTAGGGACAGAGTCTACGAGCAGTACTTC. Translation: CASSRDRVYEQYF.

The rearrangement links TRBV5-1 to TRBJ1-2; weak D call: TRBD1 (6 bases). The CDR3 covers 12 residues. Germline V gene sequence: CDR1 SGHRS, CDR2 YFSETQ. V was pared by 2 bases and J by 8 bases, with 10 bases between. In DNA, the CDR3 is TGCGCCAGCAGCTTTGACAGGAGCGGCTACACCTTC. Amino acid sequence: CASSFDRSGYTF.

The J gene is TRBJ2-2, the V gene TRBV18; no reliable D call. This CDR3 is 12 amino acids long. Germline values: CDR1 KGHSH, CDR2 LQKENI. The V end was cut by 4 bases, the J end by 6 bases, with 6 bases between. The CDR3 sequence: CASSLAAGELFF. For the CDR3, the DNA is TGTGCCAGCTCACTAGCAGCCGGGGAGCTGTTTTTT.

V is TRBV5-6 and J is TRBJ2-7; TRBD1 agrees at 7 bases. This CDR3 comprises 13 residues. The V and J ends lost 2 bases and 5 bases, in that order; junction bases with no gene match: 4. Germline V gene data show CDR1 as SGHDT and CDR2 as YYEEEE. The CDR3 coding sequence is TGTGCCAGCAGCTTAACAACAGGGGACGAGCAGTACTTC. Protein sequence: CASSLTTGDEQYF.

The chain is built from TRBV5-1 and TRBJ1-1, with unresolved D. V lost 0 bases, J lost 2 bases, and 5 bases lay in between. The CDR3 sequence is 13 residues long. The germline V gene has CDR1 SGHRS and CDR2 YFSETQ. The CDR3 spells CASSLAGNTEAFF. The CDR3 DNA sequence: TGCGCCAGCAGCTTGGCTGGTAACACTGAAGCTTTCTTT.

The V call is TRBV18, the J call TRBJ1-1; D remains unclear. This CDR3 spans 16 amino acids. CDR1 is KGHSH and CDR2 is LQKENI in the germline V gene. The ends were cut back, 4 bases at V and 2 bases at J, with 17 bases in the middle. The CDR3: CASSRAGGGVNTEAFF. In DNA form, the CDR3 reads TGTGCCAGCTCACGAGCCGGAGGTGGGGTAAACACTGAAGCTTTCTTT.

The chain uses TRBV7-7 and TRBJ2-2; TRBD1 matches at 9 bases. This CDR3 has 18 amino acids. Losses at the gene ends were 6 bases for V and 4 bases for J; bases not matched to a gene: 15. The germline V gene encodes CDR1 SSHAT and CDR2 FNYEAQ (reference sequence). The CDR3 nucleotides read TGTGCCAGCAGGCCAGGACGGACAGGGGAGGAATGCACCGGGGAGCTGTTTTTT. Translation: CASRPGRTGEECTGELFF.

The V and J genes are TRBV18 and TRBJ1-1; 7 bases match TRBD1. Looked up from germline, CDR1 is KGHSH and CDR2 is LQKENI. V shed 3 bases, J shed 5 bases, and the junction held 3 bases outside the gene matches. The CDR3 totals 13 residues. CDR3 region: CASSPGQTTEAFF. DNA of the CDR3: TGTGCCAGCTCACCGGGACAGACGACTGAAGCTTTCTTT.

This chain joins TRBV9 and TRBJ1-1; D is ambiguous. V shed 0 bases and J shed 2 bases, with 8 bases lying between them. The CDR3 spans 14 residues. Germline CDR1 is SGDLS and CDR2 is YYNGEE. CDR3 sequence (DNA): TGTGCCAGCAGCGTAGTGCAGATTAACACTGAAGCTTTCTTT. Protein product: CASSVVQINTEAFF.

The chain couples TRBV4-1 to TRBJ2-3, with D uncertain. The CDR3 is 14 amino acids. Germline V gene sequence: CDR1 MGHRA, CDR2 YSYEKL. With 4 bases removed from V and 2 bases from J, the gap between germline ends came to 10 bases. The DNA for the CDR3 is TGCGCCAGCAGCCCCGACTGGGCCACAGATACGCAGTATTTT. This encodes CASSPDWATDTQYF.

The rearrangement uses TRBV5-1 and TRBJ1-4, with a weak D call TRBD1 (6 bases). CDR1 SGHRS and CDR2 YFSETQ come from the germline V gene. The V end lost 0 bases, the J end lost 5 bases, and 14 bases lay between the germline ends. The CDR3 spans 16 residues. The CDR3 loop reads CASSLEGRGSNEKLFF. The CDR3 DNA sequence: TGCGCCAGCAGCTTGGAGGGCAGGGGATCGAATGAAAAACTGTTTTTT.

As DNA, the CDR3 is TGCGCCAGCAGCCCCGTAGCGGGAAGGTCGTACGAGCAGTACTTC. Translated: CASSPVAGRSYEQYF. The V gene is TRBV4-1, the J gene TRBJ2-7; TRBD2 aligns across 8 bases. The J segment lost 4 bases and the V segment lost 4 bases, leaving 9 bases of the junction unmatched. The germline V gene encodes CDR1 MGHRA and CDR2 YSYEKL. The CDR3 sequence is 15 residues long.

The rearrangement links TRBV12-5 to TRBJ1-2; 8 positions agree with TRBD1. Germline lookup yields CDR1 LGHNT and CDR2 FRNRAP. CDR3 length: 16 residues. V was clipped by 0 bases and J by 4 bases; unmatched bases: 7. This chain's CDR3 is CASGLVLGTGSYGYTF. CDR3 sequence (DNA): TGTGCTAGTGGTTTGGTACTCGGGACAGGTTCCTATGGCTACACCTTC.

A note on this clone: Germline is not matched at one junction end, which may reflect a read error. This chain connects TRBV6-6 to TRBJ1-5; D is perhaps TRBD1 (5 bases). The germline gives CDR1 MNHNY, CDR2 SVGAGI (reference sequence). CDR3 length equals 13 residues. CDR3 DNA: TGTGCCAGCACCAGCCAGGGCAACCAGCCCCAGCATTTT. Its translation: CASTSQGNQPQHF.

V is TRBV19 and J is TRBJ1-2; D ambiguous. This CDR3 is built from 12 residues. Per germline, CDR1 LNHDA and CDR2 SQIVND (reference sequence). Trimming took 4 bases from V and 3 from J, leaving 6 bases between them. The CDR3 here is CASSTVHYGYTF. CDR3 nucleotides: TGTGCCAGTAGTACAGTCCACTATGGCTACACCTTC.

CDR3 sequence reads: CASSQKETQYF. DNA for the CDR3: TGTGCCAGCTCACAAAAAGAGACCCAGTACTTC. V and J are TRBV18 and TRBJ2-5, with unresolved D. V was clipped by 4 bases and J by 3 bases, with 3 bases between them. The length of the CDR3 is 11 residues. Per the germline V gene, CDR1 is KGHSH and CDR2 is LQKENI.

V usage is TRBV10-3 and J usage is TRBJ2-5; TRBD1 agrees at 7 bases. Germline trimming cut 2 bases from V and 9 bases from J; bases unmatched to any gene: 3. Germline V gene data show CDR1 as ENHRY and CDR2 as SYGVKD. This CDR3 is built from 12 residues. The chain's CDR3 is CAISETGVAQYF. The DNA of the CDR3 is TGTGCCATCAGTGAGACAGGGGTGGCCCAGTACTTC.

This chain joins TRBV19 and TRBJ2-1, with a weak D call TRBD1 (5 bases). Germline CDR1 LNHDA, CDR2 SQIVND (reference sequence). The germline V and J ends were trimmed by 3 bases and 7 bases, with 10 bases remaining between them. The CDR3 extends over 13 amino acids. CDR3 coding DNA: TGTGCCAGTAGTATGGGGCTCGTGAATGAGCAGTTCTTC. Translating it yields CASSMGLVNEQFF.

The V and J genes are TRBV2 and TRBJ1-5; D might be TRBD1 (5 bases). Germline V gene lookup returns CDR1 SNHLY and CDR2 FYNNEI. The CDR3 runs to 15 residues. The germline V and J ends were trimmed by 1 base and 3 bases, with 10 bases remaining between them. DNA for the CDR3: TGTGCCAGCAGTGAAGAACAAGGGGTCAATCAGCCCCAGCATTTT. Translation: CASSEEQGVNQPQHF.

The chain links TRBV7-3 to TRBJ2-1; no clear D gene. There are 15 residues in the CDR3. Trimming took off 2 bases at V and 4 bases at J, with 12 bases between the two ends. CDR1 and CDR2 (germline): SGHTA, FQGTGA. The CDR3 protein is CASSLGAARYNEQFF. The CDR3 bases are TGTGCCAGCAGCTTAGGAGCAGCGAGATACAATGAGCAGTTCTTC. Drawing the rest from reference TRBV7-3 and TRBJ2-1, the complete variable domain is GAGVSQTPSNKVTEKGKYVELRCDPISGHTALYWYRQSLGQGPEFLIYFQGTGAADDSGLPNDRFFAVRPEGSVSTLKIQRTERGDSAVYLCASSLGAARYNEQFFGPGTRLTVL.

V usage is TRBV20-1 and J usage is TRBJ2-7; D may be TRBD1 (5 bases). The CDR3 spans 10 residues. Germline-derived CDR1 and CDR2 are DFQATT and SNEGSKA (reference sequence). V lost 6 bases and J lost 4, with 7 bases in between. The CDR3 here is CSAYRYEQYF. DNA of the CDR3: TGCAGTGCCTACAGGTACGAGCAGTACTTC.

V usage is TRBV27 and J usage is TRBJ2-2; D remains unclear. The ends were cut back, 11 bases at V and 4 bases at J, with 17 bases in the middle. CDR3 size: 14 residues. The germline CDR1 and CDR2 sequences are MNHEY and SMNVEV (reference sequence). CDR3 sequence: CASEALGTTGELFF. The CDR3 DNA sequence: TGTGCCTCGGAAGCCTTGGGAACCACCGGGGAGCTGTTTTTT.

CDR3 nucleotide sequence: TGTGCCAGCGGCCCTAGGTACTTC. Translated, it gives CASGPRYF. The chain combines TRBV6-5 with TRBJ2-7; no firm D call. The CDR3 is made up of 8 amino acids. Per the germline V gene, CDR1 is MNHEY and CDR2 is SVGAGI. V was shortened by 8 bases and J by 12 bases, with 8 bases between the two germline ends.

The CDR3 DNA reads TGTGCCAGCAGTTTAATCCTAGCGGGAGGGCCGGGAGATACGCAGTATTTT. It specifies CASSLILAGGPGDTQYF. V is TRBV27 and J is TRBJ2-3, with 12 bases aligning to TRBD2. This CDR3 has 17 amino acids. Trimming at V came to 2 bases and at J to 5 bases, leaving 8 bases not matched to a gene. The germline V gene encodes CDR1 MNHEY and CDR2 SMNVEV (reference sequence).